These 29 T cell receptor beta chains were all obtained from the same sample, sequenced in a study of PD-1 blockade in classical Hodgkin lymphoma. Relapse was seen in all patients after autologous stem cell transplantation, and brentuximab vedotin exposure was variable. PBMCs, once thawed, yielded CD8+ T cells isolated by magnetic negative selection. The table came from immunoSEQ multiplex PCR; TCRdb's copy has only in-frame clones and leaves some out. This sample carries 5,500 to 7,500 clones, around 57% of them seen once, and the ten largest clones take 15%. The sample in question was CD8+ T cells from blood, obtained at baseline. The source of these receptors is a human donor with classical Hodgkin lymphoma.

Relative to its sample, this clone is medium-sized (0.01 to 0.1%). The rearrangement links TRBV11-2 to TRBJ2-7, with TRBD1 matching 9 bases. The junction had 6 bases not matched to a gene; V was cut back by 6 bases and J by 3 bases. The V gene's germline CDR1 is SGHAT and CDR2 FQNNGV. The CDR3 is 14 amino acids. The CDR3 region is CASRGTGMIYEQYF. The CDR3 nucleotides read TGTGCCAGCAGGGGGACAGGGATGATCTACGAGCAGTACTTC.

The chain joins TRBV6-1 to TRBJ1-4; D gene unclear. The germline V gene has CDR1 MNHNS and CDR2 SASEGT. Trimming removed 4 bases from V and 10 bases from J, with 16 bases in between. CDR3 size: 14 residues. DNA for the CDR3: TGTGCCAGCAGTGTCCTCCGTGTGGATGGAAAACTGTTTTTT. This sequence encodes CASSVLRVDGKLFF.

The chain couples TRBV12-2 to TRBJ2-1. TRBV12-2 is termed a pseudogene. The CDR3 loop spans 15 amino acids. The CDR3 reads CASSPVRGARNEQFF. The CDR3 DNA sequence: TGTGCCAGCAGCCCCGTGAGGGGCGCGAGGAATGAGCAGTTCTTC.

In its sample, this clone is medium-sized. The chain joins TRBV6-4 to TRBJ2-1; D gene ambiguous. Germline assignment: CDR1 MRHNA and CDR2 SNTAGT. V dropped 0 bases and J dropped 8 bases, with 8 bases sitting between them. The CDR3 runs to 13 residues. The CDR3 nucleotides read TGTGCCAGCAGTGACTCGATAGCCGATGAGCAGTTCTTC. This encodes CASSDSIADEQFF.

The chain joins TRBV19 to TRBJ2-7; 7 nucleotides match TRBD1. There are 15 residues in the CDR3. CDR1 and CDR2 from the germline V gene are LNHDA and SQIVND (reference sequence). The V and J ends lost 5 bases and 6 bases, in that order; junction bases with no gene match: 13. This CDR3 is CASSPSLATGAEQYF. CDR3 nucleotide sequence: TGTGCCAGTAGTCCATCGCTGGCTACAGGGGCCGAGCAGTACTTC.

The chain carries TRBV10-3 and TRBJ2-3; 14 bases are a match to TRBD2. Germline CDR1 reads ENHRY; CDR2 reads SYGVKD. The CDR3 extends over 16 amino acids. Trimming took 8 bases from V and 4 from J; bases not matched to a gene: 8. CDR3 nucleotide sequence: TGTGCCATCTCGGATGGGGGACTAGCGGGAGCAGATACGCAGTATTTT. Translating it yields CAISDGGLAGADTQYF.

The gene calls are TRBV2 and TRBJ2-2; possible D gene TRBD1, 6 bases. Germline CDR1 SNHLY, CDR2 FYNNEI. This CDR3 is 13 amino acids long. Trimming shortened V by 8 bases and J by 4 bases, and 11 bases separated the two germline ends. DNA of the CDR3: TGTGCCAGCCAGACAGGCGCCACCGGGGAGCTGTTTTTT. Translation gives CASQTGATGELFF. Full variable domain (remainder filled in from reference TRBV2 and TRBJ2-2): EPEVTQTPSHQVTQMGQEVILRCVPISNHLYFYWYRQILGQKVEFLVSFYNNEISEKSEIFDDQFSVERPDGSNFTLKIRSTKLEDSAMYFCASQTGATGELFFGEGSRLTVL.

The rearrangement links TRBV1 to TRBJ2-6. TRBV1 is a pseudogene locus. The CDR3 spans 14 residues. CDR3 amino acids: CTSRQQSRANVLTF. For the CDR3, the DNA is TGCACCAGCAGACAACAAAGTCGGGCCAACGTCCTGACTTTC.

This clone was seen a handful of times. The chain carries TRBV6-5 and TRBJ1-1; D is uncertain. V lost 6 bases to trimming and J lost 3 bases, with 14 bases between them. The CDR3 extends over 14 amino acids. Germline V gene sequence: CDR1 MNHEY, CDR2 SVGAGI. CDR3 bases: TGTGCCAGCAGAAGGCAGGTGGGTGACACTGAAGCTTTCTTT. Encoded protein: CASRRQVGDTEAFF.

V is TRBV5-6 and J is TRBJ2-7; the D gene is possibly TRBD2 (6 bases). The CDR3 runs 14 residues. Trimming took 3 bases from V and 2 from J, leaving 12 bases between them. Germline lookup yields CDR1 SGHDT and CDR2 YYEEEE. CDR3 loop: CASSYGTSPYEQYF. The CDR3 DNA follows: TGTGCCAGCAGCTACGGGACTTCACCCTACGAGCAGTACTTC.

The chain is built from TRBV9 and TRBJ2-3; maybe TRBD1 (7 bases). Trimming stripped 4 bases from V and 4 bases from J, with 16 bases between. This CDR3 contains 15 residues. Germline assignment: CDR1 SGDLS and CDR2 YYNGEE. CDR3 sequence (DNA): TGTGCCAGCAGCAACCACGGAGGGGGCCCAGATACGCAGTATTTT. Translation gives CASSNHGGGPDTQYF.

This sequence joins TRBV27 and TRBJ2-4, with a tentative D call TRBD2 (7 bases). V was shortened by 5 bases and J by 9 bases, with 20 bases between the two germline ends. The V gene's germline CDR1 is MNHEY and CDR2 SMNVEV (reference sequence). The CDR3 contains 15 residues. DNA of the CDR3: TGTGCCAGCAGTCCAACTACACAGGGCGGGGGCATTCAGTACTTC. Its protein product is CASSPTTQGGGIQYF.

By proportion, this clone is medium-sized. The chain is built from TRBV28 and TRBJ1-5, with 7 nucleotides matching TRBD1. This CDR3 has 18 residues. Germline V gene sequence: CDR1 MDHEN, CDR2 SYDVKM. Trimming cost V 3 bases and J 3 bases; bases outside gene matches: 14. The DNA of the CDR3 is TGTGCCAGCAGTTTTTTTCAAGCGACAGGGAGGTACAATCAGCCCCAGCATTTT. Amino acid sequence: CASSFFQATGRYNQPQHF.

This chain links TRBV10-3 with TRBJ1-4, with 10 nucleotides matching TRBD1. Trimming at V came to 3 bases and at J to 7 bases, leaving 2 bases not matched to a gene. Per germline, CDR1 ENHRY and CDR2 SYGVKD. This CDR3 region has 14 residues. CDR3 loop: CAISDDRGREKLFF. In DNA form, the CDR3 reads TGTGCCATCAGTGATGACAGGGGGCGTGAAAAACTGTTTTTT.

This clone was recorded only once. The rearrangement links TRBV1 to TRBJ1-5. TRBV1 is given as a pseudogene. CDR3 length equals 15 residues. The CDR3 reads CASSHAFNSNQPQHF. DNA of the CDR3: TGCGCCAGCAGCCACGCCTTCAATAGCAATCAGCCCCAGCATTTT.

The rearrangement uses TRBV5-1 and TRBJ2-1; 9 bases are a match to TRBD1. V lost 0 bases, J lost 9 bases, and 7 bases stayed unmatched. CDR3 length: 15 residues. Germline values: CDR1 SGHRS, CDR2 YFSETQ. In DNA form, the CDR3 reads TGCGCCAGCAGCTTGGTCCGGACAGGGGCGGGTGAGCAGTTCTTC. Amino acid sequence: CASSLVRTGAGEQFF.

The chain couples TRBV27 to TRBJ2-3, with D tentatively TRBD2 (6 bases). V lost 2 bases and J lost 0, with 9 bases in between. The CDR3 spans 15 residues. The germline V gene encodes CDR1 MNHEY and CDR2 SMNVEV (reference sequence). The CDR3 reads CASSLLATSTDTQYF. The CDR3 bases are TGTGCCAGCAGTTTACTAGCGACTAGCACAGATACGCAGTATTTT.

This clone was recorded a few times. This chain uses TRBV29-1 with TRBJ2-6; 7 positions match TRBD2. Per the germline V gene, CDR1 is SQVTM and CDR2 is ANQGSEA. With 0 bases clipped from V and 0 bases from J, the junction kept 11 bases outside the gene matches. CDR3 length equals 19 residues. The CDR3 region has the DNA TGCAGCGTTGAAGATGCTAAAGCGGGACTCCGCTCTGGGGCCAACGTCCTGACTTTC. Its protein is CSVEDAKAGLRSGANVLTF.

The rearrangement joins TRBV2 to TRBJ2-1; D is uncertain. The CDR3 spans 15 residues. Per germline, CDR1 SNHLY and CDR2 FYNNEI. Between the trimmed V and J ends, which lost 2 bases and 2 bases, there was a span of 10 bases. The CDR3 DNA is TGTGCCAGCAGTGAAAAGATCGGCACCTACAATGAGCAGTTCTTC. Translation gives CASSEKIGTYNEQFF.

This clone was picked up a small number of times. The rearrangement uses TRBV29-1 and TRBJ2-7; maybe TRBD1 (6 bases). Trimming left V 3 bases short and J 6 bases short, with 9 bases between. Germline V lookup: CDR1 SQVTM, CDR2 ANQGSEA. This CDR3 contains 11 residues. CDR3 sequence reads: CSVDKGGEQYF. CDR3 nucleotides: TGCAGCGTTGACAAAGGGGGCGAGCAGTACTTC.

This clone has a handful of counts. This chain joins TRBV11-2 and TRBJ2-5; tentative D call: TRBD2 (7 bases). There are 17 residues in the CDR3. V was clipped by 6 bases and J by 2 bases, with 22 bases between them. The V gene's germline CDR1 is SGHAT and CDR2 FQNNGV. The CDR3 DNA reads TGTGCCAGCAGTACTACTCAGCGGGACAAGCTACAAGAGACCCAGTACTTC. Protein sequence: CASSTTQRDKLQETQYF.

The chain uses TRBV7-2 and TRBJ2-1; D might be TRBD2 (6 bases). The V gene's germline CDR1 is SGHTA and CDR2 FQGNSA. V dropped 2 bases and J dropped 8 bases, with 13 bases sitting between them. The CDR3 is 14 residues long. The CDR3 loop reads CASSLRAWGDEQFF. The CDR3 bases are TGTGCCAGCAGCTTACGGGCCTGGGGGGATGAGCAGTTCTTC.

This clone was seen a handful of times. The V call is TRBV5-8, the J call TRBJ2-5, with a possible D match to TRBD2 (5 bases). Germline CDR1 reads SGHTS; CDR2 reads YDEGEE. The length of the CDR3 is 13 residues. Trimming took off 0 bases at V and 3 bases at J, with 6 bases between the two ends. The CDR3 DNA reads as TGTGCCAGCAGCTTGGACGGGGAAGAGACCCAGTACTTC. Translated, it gives CASSLDGEETQYF.

The rearrangement joins TRBV18 to TRBJ2-6; tentative D call: TRBD2 (7 bases). The CDR3 consists of 18 residues. The germline V gene has CDR1 KGHSH and CDR2 LQKENI. Trimming stripped 5 bases from V and 0 bases from J, with 17 bases between. Written as DNA, the CDR3 is TGTGCCAGCTCAGGAGCGGGACAACCCCGCTCTGGGGCCAACGTCCTGACTTTC. Residues: CASSGAGQPRSGANVLTF.

This chain connects TRBV11-2 to TRBJ2-7; D possibly corresponds to TRBD2 (5 bases). The germline CDR1 and CDR2 sequences are SGHAT and FQNNGV. CDR3 length equals 11 residues. The ends were cut back, 1 base at V and 9 bases at J, with 7 bases in the middle. CDR3 protein: CASSLGGVQYF. CDR3 DNA sequence: TGTGCCAGCAGCTTAGGGGGAGTGCAGTACTTC.

This clone was found once. The V call is TRBV20-1, the J call TRBJ2-7; TRBD2 agrees at 7 bases. V was pared by 5 bases and J by 5 bases, with 3 bases of the junction left unmatched. The CDR3 runs to 11 residues. CDR1 and CDR2 from the germline V gene are DFQATT and SNEGSKA (reference sequence). The CDR3 region is CSAPTSDEQYF. The DNA for the CDR3 is TGCAGTGCTCCTACTAGCGACGAGCAGTACTTC.

This clone is classed as medium-sized (0.01 to 0.1%). This chain connects TRBV4-1 to TRBJ2-7, with D perhaps matching TRBD1 or TRBD2 (5 bases each). This CDR3 has 15 amino acids. V was cut by 0 bases and J by 5 bases, with 14 bases left in between. The germline V gene has CDR1 MGHRA and CDR2 YSYEKL. The CDR3 nucleotides are TGCGCCAGCAGCCAAGATCCCCTGAGGGGCGACGAGCAGTACTTC. Protein sequence: CASSQDPLRGDEQYF.

In its sample, this clone was seen a few times. CDR3: CASSLRQSPLHF. The CDR3 DNA reads as TGTGCCAGCAGTCTCCGACAGTCACCCCTCCACTTT. The chain joins TRBV28 to TRBJ1-6, with D perhaps TRBD1 (5 bases). V was clipped by 5 bases and J by 10 bases, with 9 bases between them. Per germline, CDR1 MDHEN and CDR2 SYDVKM. There are 12 residues in the CDR3. The full variable domain, completed using reference TRBV28 and TRBJ1-6, is DVKVTQSSRYLVKRTGEKVFLECVQDMDHENMFWYRQDPGLGLRLIYFSYDVKMKEKGDIPEGYSVSREKKERFSLILESASTNQTSMYLCASSLRQSPLHFGNGTRLTVT.

The V gene is TRBV11-3, the J gene TRBJ2-1; D is ambiguous. This CDR3 spans 15 amino acids. CDR1 is SGHNT, CDR2 YENEEA, per germline. V was trimmed by 5 bases and J by 7 bases, leaving 18 bases between them. CDR3 amino acids: CASSPIRASRNEQFF. DNA of the CDR3: TGTGCCAGCAGCCCGATCCGGGCCTCCAGAAATGAGCAGTTCTTC.